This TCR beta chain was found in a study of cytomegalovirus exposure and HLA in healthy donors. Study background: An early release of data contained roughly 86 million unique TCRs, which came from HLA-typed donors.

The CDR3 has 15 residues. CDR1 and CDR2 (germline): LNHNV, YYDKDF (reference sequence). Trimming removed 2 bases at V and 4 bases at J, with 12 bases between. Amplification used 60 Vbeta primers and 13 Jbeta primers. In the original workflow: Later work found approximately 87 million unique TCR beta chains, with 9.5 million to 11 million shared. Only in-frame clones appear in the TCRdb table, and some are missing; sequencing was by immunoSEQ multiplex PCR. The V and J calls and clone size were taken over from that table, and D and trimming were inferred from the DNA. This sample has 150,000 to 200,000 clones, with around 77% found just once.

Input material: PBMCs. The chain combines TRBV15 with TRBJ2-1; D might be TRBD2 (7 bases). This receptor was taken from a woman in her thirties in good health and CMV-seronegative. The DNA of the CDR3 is TGTGCCACCAGCAGATTCGGGGGGCTTTACAATGAGCAGTTCTTC. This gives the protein CATSRFGGLYNEQFF.